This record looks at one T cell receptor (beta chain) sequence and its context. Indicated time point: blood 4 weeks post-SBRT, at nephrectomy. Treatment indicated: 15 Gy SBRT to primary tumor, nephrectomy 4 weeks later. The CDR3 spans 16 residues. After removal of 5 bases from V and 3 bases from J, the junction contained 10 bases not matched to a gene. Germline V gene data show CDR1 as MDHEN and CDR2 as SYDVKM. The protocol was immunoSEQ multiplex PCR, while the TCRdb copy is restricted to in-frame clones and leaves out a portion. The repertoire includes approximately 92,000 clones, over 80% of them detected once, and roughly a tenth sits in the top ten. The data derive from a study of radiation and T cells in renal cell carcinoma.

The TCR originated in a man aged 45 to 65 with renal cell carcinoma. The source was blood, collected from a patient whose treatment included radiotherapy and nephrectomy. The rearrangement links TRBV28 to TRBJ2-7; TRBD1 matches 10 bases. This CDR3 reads CASSPVPGQGFYEQYF. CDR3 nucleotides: TGTGCCAGCAGTCCAGTTCCGGGACAGGGGTTCTACGAGCAGTACTTC.